The 12 T cell receptor beta chains below come from one sample, sequenced in a study of T cell changes during pregnancy in multiple sclerosis. Profiled with immunoSEQ multiplex PCR; TCRdb holds only in-frame clones, not every one. The table lists over 60,000 clones, 90% to 95% of them singletons. This specimen consisted of CD4+ T cells from peripheral blood mononuclear cells, obtained in the third trimester of pregnancy. The receptors shown here come from a female donor in good health, enrolled as a control in a pregnancy study.

The chain has TRBV18 and TRBJ2-2; 9 bases align to TRBD1. Germline loops: CDR1 KGHSH, CDR2 LQKENI. CDR3 size: 15 residues. V shed 3 bases and J 7 bases; nucleotides not matched to a gene: 6. DNA for the CDR3: TGTGCCAGCTCACCGATACAGGGGGCCGTCGGGGAGCTGTTTTTT. Translated, it gives CASSPIQGAVGELFF.

In its sample, this clone was seen once. V usage is TRBV4-1 and J usage is TRBJ2-1; D is unclear. Germline lookup yields CDR1 MGHRA and CDR2 YSYEKL. V was clipped by 0 bases and J by 6 bases, with 9 bases between them. The CDR3 has 14 amino acids. CDR3 in amino acids: CASSQDQVRNEQFF. The DNA of the CDR3 is TGCGCCAGCAGCCAAGATCAGGTCCGCAATGAGCAGTTCTTC.

V gene TRBV7-3 combines with J gene TRBJ2-3; 9 bases are a match to TRBD2. After removal of 5 bases from V and 7 bases from J, the junction contained 13 bases not matched to a gene. CDR1 SGHTA and CDR2 FQGTGA come from the germline V gene. The CDR3 totals 16 residues. CDR3 sequence reads: CASSRQTSGAYNTQYF. Written as DNA, the CDR3 is TGTGCCAGCAGCCGACAGACTAGCGGAGCATATAATACGCAGTATTTT.

The V and J genes are TRBV7-9 and TRBJ1-4, with D maybe TRBD1 (5 bases). The length of the CDR3 is 15 residues. The V and J ends lost 2 bases and 8 bases respectively, with 15 bases between them. Germline CDR1 SEHNR, CDR2 FQNEAQ (reference sequence). The CDR3 sequence: CASSLNIGSGEKLFF. CDR3 sequence (DNA): TGTGCCAGCAGCTTAAATATAGGTTCAGGGGAAAAACTGTTTTTT.

V gene TRBV15 combines with J gene TRBJ1-5; 9 bases agree with TRBD1. Losses at the gene ends were 1 base for V and 5 bases for J; bases not matched to a gene: 3. Germline-derived CDR1 and CDR2 are LNHNV and YYDKDF (reference sequence). CDR3 size: 15 residues. CDR3 sequence: CATSRGTGEYQPQHF. The CDR3 coding sequence is TGTGCCACCAGCAGAGGGACAGGGGAGTATCAGCCCCAGCATTTT.

The chain couples TRBV13 to TRBJ1-3, with a tentative D call TRBD1 (6 bases). Germline V CDR1 and CDR2: PRHDT, FYEKMQ (reference sequence). This CDR3 region has 16 residues. Trimming shortened V by 5 bases and J by 0 bases, and 14 bases separated the two germline ends. As DNA, the CDR3 is TGTGCCAGCAGCGTTGGCAGGGGATACTCTGGAAACACCATATATTTT. It translates to CASSVGRGYSGNTIYF. Complete variable domain (other parts from reference TRBV13 and TRBJ1-3): AAGVIQSPRHLIKEKRETATLKCYPIPRHDTVYWYQQGPGQDPQFLISFYEKMQSDKGSIPDRFSAQQFSDYHSELNMSSLELGDSALYFCASSVGRGYSGNTIYFGEGSWLTVV.

The J gene is TRBJ2-4, the V gene TRBV11-2; D perhaps matches TRBD2 (6 bases). Trimming removed 5 bases at V and 6 bases at J, with 20 bases between. The germline CDR1 and CDR2 sequences are SGHAT and FQNNGV. The CDR3 sequence is 16 residues long. In nucleotides, the CDR3 is TGTGCCAGCAGCCCTCAACCCGGGGGTCCCCGAAACATTCAGTACTTC. It translates to CASSPQPGGPRNIQYF.

The chain employs TRBV4-2 and TRBJ2-7; 8 positions match TRBD1. This CDR3 has 17 residues. V lost 4 bases to trimming and J lost 3 bases; unmatched junction nucleotides: 14. Germline assignment: CDR1 LGHNA and CDR2 YNFKEQ. The CDR3 coding sequence is TGTGCCAGCAGCCTGAGGCTAACCGGGACAGGAGACTACGAGCAGTACTTC. Residues: CASSLRLTGTGDYEQYF.

The rearrangement links TRBV6-5 to TRBJ1-2, with D possibly matching TRBD1 (6 bases). Per the germline V gene, CDR1 is MNHEY and CDR2 is SVGAGI. The CDR3 consists of 14 residues. Trimming left V 6 bases short and J 8 bases short, with 19 bases between. The CDR3 DNA reads TGTGCCAGCAGGCAACCCCAGGGGCAGGGCGGCTACACCTTC. This codes for CASRQPQGQGGYTF.

The J gene is TRBJ1-1, the V gene TRBV14, with a tentative D call TRBD1 (6 bases). V was pared by 3 bases and J by 5 bases, with 22 bases between. CDR3 size: 17 residues. Germline values: CDR1 SGHDN, CDR2 FVKESK. For the CDR3, the DNA is TGTGCCAGCAGCCACGGGACATATGGATCCTCTCGTACTGAAGCTTTCTTT. Translating gives CASSHGTYGSSRTEAFF.

The gene calls are TRBV9 and TRBJ2-1, with 9 bases that match TRBD1. The germline V gene has CDR1 SGDLS and CDR2 YYNGEE. V lost 7 bases and J lost 0; bases outside the gene matches: 17. The CDR3 totals 19 residues. As DNA, the CDR3 is TGTGCCAGCGGGAGGGGGACCCGGACAGGGGCAAACTCCTACAATGAGCAGTTCTTC. Its protein product is CASGRGTRTGANSYNEQFF.

The chain recombines TRBV19 with TRBJ2-1, with 8 bases matching TRBD2. V lost 3 bases and J lost 0; bases outside the gene matches: 7. The CDR3 contains 17 residues. The germline gives CDR1 LNHDA, CDR2 SQIVND (reference sequence). Written as DNA, the CDR3 is TGTGCCAGTAGTATTGTAGGGCTAGCGGGCTCCTACAATGAGCAGTTCTTC. It encodes CASSIVGLAGSYNEQFF.